The T cell receptor (beta chain) under discussion was sequenced for a study of control samples from healthy donors and cancer patients. Clones were read by immunoSEQ multiplex PCR, and TCRdb kept only the in-frame ones, dropping some. The table records 35,000 to 45,000 clones, less than 85% of them present only once. This CDR3 has 13 residues. Deletions cut 2 bases from V and 1 base from J, with 5 bases between. CDR1 and CDR2 from the germline V gene are MNHEY and SVGEGT. The source is a man in his fifties or sixties in good health. Sequencing used blood. V gene TRBV6-2 or TRBV6-3 combines with J gene TRBJ1-1, with unresolved D. DNA for the CDR3: TGTGCCAGCAGTTACATGGAGAACACTGAAGCTTTCTTT. Protein sequence: CASSYMENTEAFF.